This TCR beta chain was sequenced during a study of OX40 agonist ivuxolimab in advanced cancers. Study-level findings and limits: Some of the lowest clonal expansion was seen in partial responders at 0.1-3.0 mg/kg.

The CDR3 has 16 amino acids. The J segment lost 0 bases and the V segment lost 0 bases, leaving 3 bases of the junction unmatched. Germline-derived CDR1 and CDR2 are SGDLS and YYNGEE. As regards this clone: Its antigen is as yet unknown.

Assay used: immunoSEQ multiplex PCR; TCRdb lists only in-frame clones, some missing. The sample gives tens of thousands of clones, roughly 87% of which show up once; approximately 50% is in the top ten. The source of this sequence is an adult with an advanced solid tumor such as melanoma, head and neck, liver or kidney cancer. This chain links TRBV9 with TRBJ2-1; 7 positions match TRBD2. The specimen comprised CD4+ or CD8+ T cells sorted from blood, sampled in a trial of the OX40 agonist ivuxolimab. The CDR3 DNA reads as TGTGCCAGCAGCGTAGGGGCTAGCGGCTCCTACAATGAGCAGTTCTTC. Translating gives CASSVGASGSYNEQFF.